The rows below give T cell receptor beta chains drawn from one sample of a study of T cells in Graves' hyperthyroidism and ophthalmopathy. In TCRdb, the multiplex PCR reads were re-called with MiXCR into one record per CDR3 protein. The repertoire holds under 700,000 distinct CDR3 sequences, with around 15% as singletons. Sequenced: blood. The origin of the receptors is a woman younger than 35 with Graves' hyperthyroidism. Both conserved end residues are part of each CDR3. D genes are given only for firm matches. Some rows mark clone size as missing; the rest say once, few, many or name a class of expanded clone.

TRBV18	many	TRBJ2-7	TRBD1	TGTGCCAGCTCACCCGGACAGGATTACGAGCAGTACTTC	CASSPGQDYEQYF
TRBV18	many	TRBJ1-2	-	TGTGCCAGCTCCCCAGGCCACAACGGACCCGTCTATGGCTACACCTTC	CASSPGHNGPVYGYTF
TRBV28	many	TRBJ2-3	-	TGTGCCAGCAGTTCGACTAGTACTAGCACAGATACGCAGTATTTT	CASSSTSTSTDTQYF
TRBV7-8	many	TRBJ1-2	-	TGTGCCAGCAGCTTAACTCGGAAAAACTATGGCTACACCTTC	CASSLTRKNYGYTF
TRBV2	many	TRBJ1-2	TRBD1	TGTGCCAGCAGTGAATCCGTGAACAGGGGGCATGGCTACACCTTC	CASSESVNRGHGYTF
TRBV12-3/TRBV12-4	many	TRBJ2-3	TRBD2	TGTGCCAGCAGCCCCACTAGCGGGAGCACAGATACGCAGTATTTT	CASSPTSGSTDTQYF
TRBV3-1	many	TRBJ2-3	-	TGTGCCAGCAGCCCATCCGGGACTAGCACAGATACGCAGTATTTT	CASSPSGTSTDTQYF
TRBV2	-	TRBJ2-3	TRBD1	TGTGCCAGCAGAAAGGGACAGGGGGCTGCTCGCACAGATACGCAGTATTTT	CASRKGQGAARTDTQYF
TRBV11-3	few	TRBJ2-7	-	TGTGCCAGCAGCACTTTTATTTCCTACGAGCAGTACTTC	CASSTFISYEQYF
TRBV12-3/TRBV12-4	few	TRBJ2-7	TRBD1	TGTGCCAGCAGAGACGGGACAGACTACGAGCAGTACTTC	CASRDGTDYEQYF
TRBV9	-	TRBJ1-1	-	TGTGCCAGCAGCGTAGCCAAAGGGGGGGGAACTGAAGCTTTCTTT	CASSVAKGGGTEAFF
TRBV20-1	many	TRBJ1-1	TRBD1	TGCAGTGCTAGTGACAGGGGATTGTCGGCTTTCTTT	CSASDRGLSAFF
TRBV12-3/TRBV12-4	few	TRBJ2-5	-	TGTGCCAGCAGTCCCTTTACAGGCGACGAAGAGACCCAGTACTTC	CASSPFTGDEETQYF
TRBV7-9	-	TRBJ2-7	-	TGTGCCAGCAGCCCCCGGTACAAGGGAGGTGAGTCCTACGAGCAGTACTTC	CASSPRYKGGESYEQYF
TRBV18	few	TRBJ2-3	-	TGTGCCAGCTCACCAATGAGCGGAGCCGATACGCAGTATTTT	CASSPMSGADTQYF
TRBV5-1	many	TRBJ2-1	-	TGCGCCAGCATTATAAGTGTTAGGGACATAACCTACAATGAGCAGTTCTTC	CASIISVRDITYNEQFF
TRBV27	-	TRBJ2-7	TRBD1	TGTGCCAGCAGTCCCAGTACGGGACAGGTAACCTACGAGCAGTACTTC	CASSPSTGQVTYEQYF
TRBV28	-	TRBJ1-4	-	TGTGCCAGCAGTTTAATTGGCAGGAAGAATGAAAAACTGTTTTTT	CASSLIGRKNEKLFF
TRBV5-4	few	TRBJ2-3	TRBD2	TGTGCCAGCAGCTTGGATCAATGGACTAGCGGCACAGATACGCAGTATTTT	CASSLDQWTSGTDTQYF
TRBV19	-	TRBJ1-2	-	TGTGCCAGTAGTATAGCTGGGCCAGGGCAGAACTATGGCTACACCTTC	CASSIAGPGQNYGYTF
TRBV4-2	many	TRBJ2-7	-	TGTGCCAGCAGCCAAGTACGGCGGGACACATCCTACGAGCAGTACTTC	CASSQVRRDTSYEQYF
TRBV29-1	-	TRBJ1-2	-	TGCAGCGTGGGGGGCAACTATGGCTACACCTTC	CSVGGNYGYTF
TRBV20-1	many	TRBJ2-5	-	TGCAGTGCCGAATCGAGACTGAAACAAGAGACCCAGTACTTC	CSAESRLKQETQYF
TRBV29-1	few	TRBJ1-1	TRBD1	TGCAGCGCCAGGGACAGGGGTTTGAACACTGAAGCTTTCTTT	CSARDRGLNTEAFF
TRBV7-8	-	TRBJ1-5	TRBD1	TGTGCCAGCAGCCTTAGGGACAGGGGTAATCAGCCCCAGCATTTT	CASSLRDRGNQPQHF
TRBV11-3	-	TRBJ1-4	-	TGTGCCAGCGGCTTATCCCATTCGACAGGCGCTAATGAAAAACTGTTTTTT	CASGLSHSTGANEKLFF
TRBV7-2	few	TRBJ2-7	-	TGTGCCAGCAGCATATCCGGGACACCAACCTACGAGCAGTACTTC	CASSISGTPTYEQYF
TRBV10-3	many	TRBJ1-1	-	TGTGCCCCAACTCCCCGGGCAGGGCGCACTGAAGCTTTCTTT	CAPTPRAGRTEAFF
TRBV20-1	-	TRBJ2-7	-	TGCAGTGCTAGAGCAGGGGGAGGGGTCTACGAGCAGTACTTC	CSARAGGGVYEQYF
TRBV7-2	few	TRBJ2-7	-	TGTGCCAGCAGCTCCCACGCGGGCTCCTACGAGCAGTACTTC	CASSSHAGSYEQYF
TRBV27	many	TRBJ2-7	-	TGTGCCAGCAGAACCGGGACGAATTTCTACGAGCAGTACTTC	CASRTGTNFYEQYF
TRBV11-2	few	TRBJ2-1	TRBD2	TGTGCCAGCAGCTTATGGGGGGGCAATGAGCAGTTCTTC	CASSLWGGNEQFF
TRBV20-1	many	TRBJ2-5	TRBD2	TGCAGTGCTAGAGAGATAAGCGGGAGCTCTGAGACCCAGTACTTC	CSAREISGSSETQYF
TRBV5-1	many	TRBJ1-1	-	TGCGCCAGCAGCTTGCGATTGAGACAGGAAGCTTTCTTT	CASSLRLRQEAFF
TRBV14	few	TRBJ1-4	-	TGTGCCAGCAGCCAACGGACAATGAATGAAAAACTGTTTTTT	CASSQRTMNEKLFF
TRBV20-1	once	TRBJ2-7	-	TGCAGTGCCCTGGGGGACGAGGACCACGAGCAGTACTTC	CSALGDEDHEQYF
TRBV11-2	many	TRBJ2-2	TRBD1	TGTGCCAGCTTCAGGGGGCGGACCGGGGAGCTGTTTTTT	CASFRGRTGELFF
TRBV12-3/TRBV12-4	-	TRBJ1-2	-	TGTGCCAGCAGTTTCGGACTCTATGGCTACACCTTC	CASSFGLYGYTF
TRBV20-1	many	TRBJ2-1	TRBD2	TGCAGTGCTCCCCTGGGACTAGCGGAGAATGAGCAGTTCTTC	CSAPLGLAENEQFF
TRBV20-1	-	TRBJ2-3	TRBD2	TGCAGTGCTAGAGATTTTCGTCCTAGCGGGAGGAATACGCAGTATTTT	CSARDFRPSGRNTQYF
TRBV12-3/TRBV12-4	many	TRBJ1-1	-	TGTGCCAGCAGTTTGACAGCCACTGAAGCTTTCTTT	CASSLTATEAFF
TRBV4-3	-	TRBJ2-1	-	TGCGCCAGCAGCCAAGAGAGGCTGTACAATGAGCAGTTCTTC	CASSQERLYNEQFF
TRBV20-1	-	TRBJ2-1	TRBD1	TGCAGTGCCCAGGGATGGCAGGGGGCCTACAATGAGCAGTTCTTC	CSAQGWQGAYNEQFF
TRBV30	many	TRBJ1-2	-	TGTGCCTGCGCGGGGCATCCTAACTATGGCTACACCTTC	CACAGHPNYGYTF
TRBV30	few	TRBJ2-7	-	TGTGCCTGGAGTGTGTCCGGCGAGCAGTACTTC	CAWSVSGEQYF
TRBV28	-	TRBJ1-5	TRBD1	TGTGCCGGAGCACCTGGGGGACAGGGAAATCAGCCCCAGCATTTT	CAGAPGGQGNQPQHF
TRBV20-1	few	TRBJ1-1	-	TGCAGTGCCCCAGCCGAGGGGGGGGTCACTGAAGCTTTCTTT	CSAPAEGGVTEAFF
TRBV20-1	many	TRBJ1-5	-	TGCAGTACTAGTTCAGGCAATCAGCCCCAGCATTTT	CSTSSGNQPQHF
TRBV12-3/TRBV12-4	-	TRBJ1-5	TRBD1	TGTGCCAGCAGTGTTCGCGTACAGGGGGCACGCAATCAGCCCCAGCATTTT	CASSVRVQGARNQPQHF
TRBV14	-	TRBJ2-2	TRBD2	TGTGCCAGCAGAGCGGGGGCGCGGGACACCGGGGAGCTGTTTTTT	CASRAGARDTGELFF
TRBV30	many	TRBJ1-4	-	TGTGCCTGGAGTGTACTAGGGATATCGACTAATGAAAAACTGTTTTTT	CAWSVLGISTNEKLFF
TRBV29-1	-	TRBJ1-2	TRBD1	TGCAGCGTGAGAGACAGGGAACTTGGCTACACCTTC	CSVRDRELGYTF
TRBV20-1	-	TRBJ2-2	TRBD1	TGCAGTGCTCGAGGACAGGGGGGCACCGGGGAGCTGTTTTTT	CSARGQGGTGELFF